This is a list of T cell receptor beta chains from one sample in a study of blood T cell repertoires in COVID-19. Only in-frame clones appear in the TCRdb table, and some are missing; sequencing was by immunoSEQ multiplex PCR. The sample lists about 98,000 clones; 70% to 80% were seen once. The sequencing input was peripheral blood. The source is a man between 65 and 85 years old with acute or convalescent COVID-19. CDR3s leave out the opening cysteine and the closing phenylalanine or tryptophan. D genes are given only for firm matches.

d_gene	j_gene	v_gene	CDR3aa
NA	TRBJ2-7	TRBV18	ASSPPGQVRTLEQY
TRBD2	TRBJ2-1	TRBV9	ASSVGGGYNEQF
NA	TRBJ1-4	TRBV6-5	ASSYSGAIKEKLF
TRBD2	TRBJ2-1	TRBV11-3	ASSFTSGRAYEQF
TRBD2	TRBJ2-1	TRBV9	ASRELAGMNEQF
TRBD2	TRBJ2-2	TRBV7-6	ASSSRTSGANTGELF
NA	TRBJ2-5	TRBV7-7	ASSLDRRETQY
NA	TRBJ1-2	TRBV27	ASSQALNYGYT
TRBD1	TRBJ1-6	TRBV18	ASSPGTGDRNSPLH
TRBD2	TRBJ2-3	TRBV2	ASSARLAVTDTQY
NA	TRBJ2-7	TRBV15	ATSRDPSAAYEQY
TRBD1	TRBJ2-5	TRBV18	ASSLLDRGGQETQY
TRBD2	TRBJ2-1	TRBV15	ATSPRDGRGRDNEQF
NA	TRBJ2-1	TRBV2	ASSDAANEQF
TRBD1	TRBJ1-2	TRBV27	ASSPSGWGQGGGYT
NA	TRBJ1-1	TRBV7-9	ASSLVTGNTEAF
NA	TRBJ2-7	TRBV29-1	SVGQAPALY
NA	TRBJ1-2	TRBV25-1	ASSGQGVPYGYT
TRBD2	TRBJ2-3	TRBV13	ASSFERESTDTQY
NA	TRBJ1-6	TRBV7-9	ASSLRTDHSPLH
NA	TRBJ1-4	TRBV3-1/TRBV3-2	ASSPRPGTSNEKLF
TRBD2	TRBJ2-3	TRBV11-2	ASRLGTSGRLDTQY
NA	TRBJ2-5	TRBV21-1	ASSRWTGDVQETQY
NA	TRBJ1-5	TRBV11-1	ASSQGSSNQPQH
NA	TRBJ2-2	TRBV11-3	ASSLVGTPGTTGELF
TRBD1	TRBJ2-7	TRBV28	ASSLRTGGRYEQY
TRBD1	TRBJ2-5	TRBV27	ASSLTGKETQY
NA	TRBJ2-7	TRBV7-2	ASSLAKRESSYEQY
TRBD1	TRBJ2-5	TRBV27	ASSQQGAEETQY
TRBD1	TRBJ2-3	TRBV6-1	ASSARTGGGTDTQY
TRBD1	TRBJ1-2	TRBV7-6	ASSLAYGTGIDGYT
NA	TRBJ1-1	TRBV6-6	ASSYGESSPEAF
TRBD2	TRBJ2-5	TRBV28	ASRPAAASGVLSKETQY
NA	TRBJ1-5	TRBV28	ASSLWFREGDQPQH
NA	TRBJ2-7	TRBV19	ASGEPTVEQY
TRBD1	TRBJ1-3	TRBV15	ATSRDRTGQH
NA	TRBJ2-3	TRBV21-1	ASGHLGGASTDTQY
NA	TRBJ1-1	TRBV7-2	ASSLKPWQGNTEAF
TRBD1	TRBJ1-2	TRBV28	ASSLLGQGYNRGYT
TRBD1	TRBJ2-3	TRBV4-3	ASSQEGQGWVTDTQY
NA	TRBJ2-7	TRBV15	ATSSGAYSYEQY
TRBD1	TRBJ2-7	TRBV15	ATSRRGTGTGMREQY
TRBD1	TRBJ1-1	TRBV27	ASSRPDRVAEAF